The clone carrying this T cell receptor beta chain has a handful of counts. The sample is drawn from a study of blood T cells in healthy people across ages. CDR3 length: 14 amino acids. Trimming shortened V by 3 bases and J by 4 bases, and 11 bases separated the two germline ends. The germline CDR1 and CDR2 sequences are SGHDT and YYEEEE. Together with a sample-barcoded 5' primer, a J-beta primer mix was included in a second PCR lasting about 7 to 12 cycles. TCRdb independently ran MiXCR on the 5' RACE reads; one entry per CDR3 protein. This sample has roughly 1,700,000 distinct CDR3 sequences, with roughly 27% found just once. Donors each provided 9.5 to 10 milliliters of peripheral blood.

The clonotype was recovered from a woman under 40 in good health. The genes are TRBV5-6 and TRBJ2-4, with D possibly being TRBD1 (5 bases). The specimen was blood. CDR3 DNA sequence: TGTGCCAGCAGCTCGCAGGGATTTAAAAACATTCAGTACTTC. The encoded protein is CASSSQGFKNIQYF.